Reported below is one T cell receptor (beta chain). Its antigen is still unknown. These data are taken from a study of T cell responses to AZD1222 COVID-19 vaccine. Notes on the study in general: Receipt of two AZD1222 doses was followed by a rise in Spike-specific TCR breadth and depth.

Produced via immunoSEQ multiplex PCR; TCRdb's table is partial and in-frame only. The sample has 100,000 or so clones, roughly nine tenths seen once. The V gene lost 2 bases and the J gene lost 5 bases, with 13 bases spanning the gap. The V gene's germline CDR1 is LGHNA and CDR2 YNFKEQ. The CDR3 runs 15 residues. This clonotype was obtained from an adult who received the AZD1222 COVID-19 vaccine. Here the sequenced sample was peripheral blood, taken 28 days after the second AZD1222 dose. The chain joins TRBV4-2 to TRBJ1-5; D remains unclear. The CDR3 loop reads CASSQRGLADQPQHF. The CDR3, as DNA: TGTGCCAGCAGCCAACGGGGTTTGGCGGATCAGCCCCAGCATTTT.